These 17 T cell receptor beta chains share one sample of origin, sequenced in a study of shared clonotypes between healthy human individuals. TCRdb's table, derived via immunoSEQ multiplex PCR, lists solely in-frame clones and lacks some. This sample yields some 2.4 million clones, of which approximately 93% are seen a single time; about 0.34% belongs to the top ten. The sequenced sample consisted of naive CD4+ T cells from PBMCs. As to subset: CD45RA+ positively selected. Receptors originate from a man aged 18 to 29 in good health. Some clones in this sample may be carry-over from other donors' samples.

This clone was observed once. V is TRBV28 and J is TRBJ2-7; tentatively, D is TRBD1 (7 bases). The V end lost 6 bases, the J end lost 3 bases, and 12 bases lay between the germline ends. This CDR3 region has 13 residues. CDR1 is MDHEN and CDR2 is SYDVKM in the germline V gene. CDR3 DNA sequence: TGTGCCAGCAGGGAGGGACAGTTCTACGAGCAGTACTTC. Its translation: CASREGQFYEQYF.

The chain carries TRBV7-9 and TRBJ2-3; TRBD1 aligns across 9 bases. CDR3 length equals 15 residues. Trimming took 1 base from V and 4 from J; bases not matched to a gene: 3. CDR1 and CDR2 (germline): SEHNR, FQNEAQ (reference sequence). The CDR3 here is CASSLVQGAPDTQYF. CDR3 in DNA: TGTGCCAGCAGCTTAGTACAGGGGGCCCCAGATACGCAGTATTTT.

This chain links TRBV28 with TRBJ1-3, with D uncertain. V lost 3 bases and J lost 0, with 12 bases in between. The CDR3 has 16 residues. Looked up from germline, CDR1 is MDHEN and CDR2 is SYDVKM. CDR3: CASSLISLASGNTIYF. The CDR3 DNA reads as TGTGCCAGCAGTTTGATCAGCTTAGCCTCTGGAAACACCATATATTTT. The variable domain in full, completed from reference TRBV28 and TRBJ1-3, reads DVKVTQSSRYLVKRTGEKVFLECVQDMDHENMFWYRQDPGLGLRLIYFSYDVKMKEKGDIPEGYSVSREKKERFSLILESASTNQTSMYLCASSLISLASGNTIYFGEGSWLTVV.

CDR3 loop: CASSDGTGGTGNIQYF. The CDR3 region has the DNA TGTGCCAGCAGCGACGGGACAGGGGGGACGGGGAACATTCAGTACTTC. The chain recombines TRBV9 with TRBJ2-4, with TRBD1 matching 11 bases. Germline values: CDR1 SGDLS, CDR2 YYNGEE. Trimming removed 3 bases from V and 7 bases from J; junction bases left unmatched: 9. The length of the CDR3 is 16 residues.

A word on this clone: Other nucleotide sequences in the sample specify the same CDR3. The V call is TRBV30, the J call TRBJ2-7, with D unclear. V was shortened by 1 base and J by 2 bases, with 3 bases between the two germline ends. Germline-derived CDR1 and CDR2 are GTSNPN and SVGIG (reference sequence). This CDR3 contains 11 residues. CDR3 bases: TGTGCCTGGAGTGCGACCTACGAGCAGTACTTC. Translated, it gives CAWSATYEQYF.

V usage is TRBV5-4 and J usage is TRBJ2-2; the D gene is possibly TRBD1 (5 bases). From germline, CDR1 is SGHNT and CDR2 YYREEE (reference sequence). CDR3 length: 14 residues. Trimming stripped 1 base from V and 8 bases from J, with 12 bases between. The CDR3 DNA reads as TGTGCCAGCAGCTTGAGTACCCGGACAGGGGAGCTGTTTTTT. Translating it yields CASSLSTRTGELFF.

This clone was seen once. The V call is TRBV19, the J call TRBJ2-2; 11 bases line up with TRBD2. With 5 bases clipped from V and 5 bases from J, the junction kept 4 bases outside the gene matches. The CDR3 consists of 15 residues. Germline assignment: CDR1 LNHDA and CDR2 SQIVND (reference sequence). CDR3 loop: CASSPRTSGTGELFF. The DNA of the CDR3 is TGTGCCAGTAGTCCTCGGACTAGCGGGACCGGGGAGCTGTTTTTT.

In this sample, this clone turned up once. The chain links TRBV19 to TRBJ2-2; 7 nucleotides match TRBD2. From germline, CDR1 is LNHDA and CDR2 SQIVND (reference sequence). The CDR3 length is 15 residues. Germline trimming cut 7 bases from V and 9 bases from J; bases unmatched to any gene: 14. The chain's CDR3 is CASTQTSVSVRELFF. The DNA of the CDR3 is TGTGCCAGTACCCAAACTAGCGTCTCCGTGAGGGAGCTGTTTTTT.

This chain connects TRBV19 to TRBJ2-6; 8 bases line up with TRBD1. This CDR3 contains 15 residues. The ends lost 7 bases at V and 0 bases at J; junction bases unmatched: 2. CDR1 is LNHDA, CDR2 SQIVND, per germline (reference sequence). The CDR3 spells CASTQGASGANVLTF. CDR3 coding DNA: TGTGCCAGTACCCAGGGGGCCTCTGGGGCCAACGTCCTGACTTTC.

The V and J genes are TRBV15 and TRBJ2-1, with 7 nucleotides matching TRBD1. CDR3 length equals 14 residues. Germline CDR1 and CDR2: LNHNV and YYDKDF (reference sequence). V lost 3 bases and J lost 9; bases outside the gene matches: 8. This CDR3 is CATSRTGLGSEQFF. The DNA of the CDR3 is TGTGCCACCAGCAGGACAGGGCTGGGGAGTGAGCAGTTCTTC.

This chain connects TRBV30 to TRBJ2-7; the D call may be TRBD1 or TRBD2 (5 bases each). The CDR3 runs 13 residues. Germline assignment: CDR1 GTSNPN and CDR2 SVGIG (reference sequence). Trimming cost V 5 bases and J 0 bases, with 11 bases left between them. The DNA of the CDR3 is TGTGCCTGGGGGGCGGGCAGCTCCTACGAGCAGTACTTC. Translating gives CAWGAGSSYEQYF.

The chain links TRBV5-4 to TRBJ2-5; TRBD2 agrees at 10 bases. Germline values: CDR1 SGHNT, CDR2 YYREEE (reference sequence). The V segment lost 0 bases and the J segment 1 base; nucleotides outside the gene matches: 3. The CDR3 is 16 residues long. CDR3 region: CASSLGTSGFQETQYF. CDR3 DNA sequence: TGTGCCAGCAGCTTGGGGACTAGCGGATTCCAAGAGACCCAGTACTTC.

V gene TRBV5-1 combines with J gene TRBJ1-1; D is unclear. Germline CDR1 and CDR2: SGHRS and YFSETQ. Trimming took 4 bases from V and 0 from J, leaving 13 bases between them. The CDR3 totals 15 residues. CDR3 sequence reads: CASSPLTPMNTEAFF. In nucleotides, the CDR3 is TGCGCCAGCAGCCCGCTTACCCCAATGAACACTGAAGCTTTCTTT. Combining the CDR3 with reference TRBV5-1 and TRBJ1-1 gives the whole variable domain KAGVTQTPRYLIKTRGQQVTLSCSPISGHRSVSWYQQTPGQGLQFLFEYFSETQRNKGNFPGRFSGRQFSNSRSEMNVSTLELGDSALYLCASSPLTPMNTEAFFGQGTRLTVV.

In nucleotides, the CDR3 is TGTGCCAGCAGCTCGCCCTACCGGGACAGGGAAAACGAGCAGTACTTC. This gives the protein CASSSPYRDRENEQYF. This chain joins TRBV11-1 and TRBJ2-7; 9 positions agree with TRBD1. The CDR3 extends over 16 amino acids. Germline trimming cut 4 bases from V and 5 bases from J; bases unmatched to any gene: 12. In germline, CDR1 is SGHAT, CDR2 FQDESV (reference sequence).

This chain uses TRBV14 with TRBJ2-1, with 11 nucleotides matching TRBD2. Germline lookup yields CDR1 SGHDN and CDR2 FVKESK. CDR3 size: 17 residues. Trimming removed 0 bases from V and 3 bases from J; junction bases left unmatched: 4. Here the CDR3 DNA reads TGTGCCAGCAGCCAAGATGGACTAGCGGGCTTCTACAATGAGCAGTTCTTC. Amino acid sequence: CASSQDGLAGFYNEQFF. The complete variable domain, with remaining parts taken from reference TRBV14 and TRBJ2-1, reads EAGVTQFPSHSVIEKGQTVTLRCDPISGHDNLYWYRRVMGKEIKFLLHFVKESKQDESGMPNNRFLAERTGGTYSTLKVQPAELEDSGVYFCASSQDGLAGFYNEQFFGPGTRLTVL.

The chain recombines TRBV29-1 with TRBJ1-5, with D perhaps matching TRBD1 (6 bases). V shed 3 bases and J shed 16 bases, with 16 bases lying between them. Germline values: CDR1 SQVTM, CDR2 ANQGSEA. The CDR3 covers 11 residues. The CDR3, as DNA: TGCAGCGTTGACTCGGGACATCGGAGACATTTT. It translates to CSVDSGHRRHF.

The chain employs TRBV5-8 and TRBJ1-1; D is unresolved. CDR1 SGHTS and CDR2 YDEGEE come from the germline V gene. The CDR3 is made up of 13 amino acids. The ends were cut back, 4 bases at V and 1 base at J, with 8 bases in the middle. CDR3 residues: CASSPKQNTEAFF. The CDR3 region has the DNA TGTGCCAGCAGCCCCAAACAGAACACTGAAGCTTTCTTT.